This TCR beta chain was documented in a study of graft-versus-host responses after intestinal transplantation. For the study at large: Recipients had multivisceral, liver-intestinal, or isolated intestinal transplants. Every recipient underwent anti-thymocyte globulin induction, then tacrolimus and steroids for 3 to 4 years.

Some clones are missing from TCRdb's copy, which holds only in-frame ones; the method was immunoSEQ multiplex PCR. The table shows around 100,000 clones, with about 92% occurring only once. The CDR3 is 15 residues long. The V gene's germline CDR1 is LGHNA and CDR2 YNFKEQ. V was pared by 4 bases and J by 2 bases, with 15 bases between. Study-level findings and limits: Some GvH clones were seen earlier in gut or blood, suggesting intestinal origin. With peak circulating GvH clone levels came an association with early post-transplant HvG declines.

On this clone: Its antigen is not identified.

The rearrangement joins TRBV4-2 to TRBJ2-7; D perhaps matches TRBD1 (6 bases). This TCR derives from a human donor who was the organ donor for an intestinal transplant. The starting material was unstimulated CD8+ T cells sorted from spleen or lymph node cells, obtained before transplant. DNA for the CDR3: TGTGCCAGCAGCCCCGAACAGGGTAAGGCCTACGAGCAGTACTTC. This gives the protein CASSPEQGKAYEQYF.